The 5 T cell receptor beta chains below were found in one sample sequenced in a study of regulatory T cells in long-lasting Graves disease. iRepertoire HTBI primers and Arm-PCR of CDR3 regions built TCR beta libraries. TCRdb passed the multiplex PCR reads through MiXCR, listing each CDR3 protein once. The table lists over 300,000 distinct CDR3 sequences, less than 20% of them singletons. Noted time point: persistent/refractory GD, antithyroid drugs over 5 years with positive TRAb. PBMC-derived RNA was used for the TCR library. The input for sequencing was peripheral blood mononuclear cells (PBMCs), taken when the disease was refractory, from a patient treated with antithyroid drugs. All receptors derive from a female donor with Graves disease.

This clonotype was recorded a few times. The J gene is TRBJ2-7, the V gene TRBV7-2, with 11 bases that match TRBD2. The V segment lost 5 bases and the J segment 8 bases; nucleotides outside the gene matches: 14. From germline, CDR1 is SGHTA and CDR2 FQGNSA. The CDR3 covers 16 residues. CDR3 DNA: TGTGCCAGCAGCCCGGGATGGGCTAGCGGGAGGTACAAGCAGTACTTC. Translating it yields CASSPGWASGRYKQYF.

This clonotype has at least ten counts. The CDR3 DNA is TGTGCCAGCAGCTTTAGGGGACAGGGAGATCAGCCCCAGCATTTT. Its protein product is CASSFRGQGDQPQHF. V usage is TRBV7-8 and J usage is TRBJ1-5; TRBD1 agrees at 9 bases. The germline V gene has CDR1 SGHVS and CDR2 FQNEAQ. With V trimmed by 3 bases and J by 5 bases, 5 bases remained unmatched. This CDR3 contains 15 residues.

The rearrangement uses TRBV20-1 and TRBJ1-5; a possible D gene is TRBD1 (6 bases). The germline V gene has CDR1 DFQATT and CDR2 SNEGSKA (reference sequence). The CDR3 is made up of 17 amino acids. Deletions cut 0 bases from V and 0 bases from J, with 15 bases between. Written as DNA, the CDR3 is TGCAGTGCTAGAGATCCCTTGACAGGAGGTAGCAATCAGCCCCAGCATTTT. Amino acids: CSARDPLTGGSNQPQHF.

The table lists this clonotype with a few counts. V gene TRBV9 combines with J gene TRBJ2-7; 7 positions agree with TRBD1. V trimming: 0 bases; J trimming: 2 bases; junction bases outside the gene matches: 5. This CDR3 spans 15 amino acids. CDR1 is SGDLS, CDR2 YYNGEE, per germline. CDR3 sequence: CASSVAGTATYEQYF. CDR3 coding DNA: TGTGCCAGCAGCGTAGCCGGGACAGCGACCTACGAGCAGTACTTC.

This clonotype was counted a few times. This rearrangement joins TRBV7-3 to TRBJ2-5; D gene unclear. Per the germline V gene, CDR1 is SGHTA and CDR2 is FQGTGA. Trimming removed 1 base from V and 5 bases from J, with 8 bases in between. This CDR3 comprises 13 residues. The CDR3 DNA sequence: TGTGCCAGCAGCTTAAACAGTGGGGAGACCCAGTACTTC. This sequence encodes CASSLNSGETQYF.